Listed below are T cell receptor beta chains from one sample, sequenced in a study of neoadjuvant anti-PD-1 for oral cavity cancer. The protocol was immunoSEQ multiplex PCR, while the TCRdb copy is restricted to in-frame clones and leaves out a portion. The table includes tens of thousands of clones, around 79% detected once. Source: PBMCs, taken after nivolumab (anti-PD-1) treatment. Every receptor here comes from a person aged 35-79 years with oral cavity squamous cell carcinoma. Both conserved end residues are part of each CDR3. Each record gives: CDR3 DNA, CDR3 protein, J gene, D gene, V gene, clone size. D genes are given only for firm matches. Not all rows give a size; the values are once, few, many and, for expanded clones, a class.

TGTGCCAGCAGCTCAGGACCGCTCCGGGAGCTGTTTTTT	CASSSGPLRELFF	TRBJ2-2	-	TRBV5-6	-
TGTGCTAGTGGGGCGGGAGTACAACCGTACAATGAGCAGTTCTTC	CASGAGVQPYNEQFF	TRBJ2-1	TRBD2	TRBV12-5	-
TGTGCCAGCAACAGGTTGGACTATGGCTACACCTTC	CASNRLDYGYTF	TRBJ1-2	-	TRBV7-9	-
TGTGCCAGCAGGGAGACAGGGGCCTACCAAGAGACCCAGTACTTC	CASRETGAYQETQYF	TRBJ2-5	TRBD1	TRBV11-2	-
TGTGCCAGCAGAGAGGCCCTTAACTATGGCTACACCTTC	CASREALNYGYTF	TRBJ1-2	-	TRBV27	-
TGTGCCAGCAGCTTAAGTGGAAGACTTTCCGAGCAGTACTTC	CASSLSGRLSEQYF	TRBJ2-7	-	TRBV7-2	few
TGTGCCAGTAGTATTCGGGGAGACATCAATGAGCAGTTCTTC	CASSIRGDINEQFF	TRBJ2-1	-	TRBV19	-
TGTGCCAGCAGCCCGCCGGGACTAGCGGGAGGGCCCTCGGGCGAGCAGTACTTC	CASSPPGLAGGPSGEQYF	TRBJ2-7	TRBD2	TRBV5-4	-
TGCGCCAGCAGCCCTGGGGCAGGAGATCAGCCCCAGCATTTT	CASSPGAGDQPQHF	TRBJ1-5	-	TRBV5-1	-
TGTGCCAGCAGCCAGGACAGGGGCCGCACAGATACGCAGTATTTT	CASSQDRGRTDTQYF	TRBJ2-3	TRBD1	TRBV5-8	-
TGTGCCAGCAACGAGGGCCCCACAGATACGCAGTATTTT	CASNEGPTDTQYF	TRBJ2-3	-	TRBV9	-
TGTGCCAGCCTCGCCCCCTCCAGGGGGAACACTGAAGCTTTCTTT	CASLAPSRGNTEAFF	TRBJ1-1	-	TRBV11-2	-
TGTGCCAGCAGGCTGGACAGGAAGAGCAATCAGCCCCAGCATTTT	CASRLDRKSNQPQHF	TRBJ1-5	TRBD1	TRBV6-6	-
TGCGCCAGCGCGCTCCGGGACACGTCTAATGAAAAACTGTTTTTT	CASALRDTSNEKLFF	TRBJ1-4	-	TRBV5-1	-
TGCGCCAGCAGCTTGGGAGAACATAGCAATCAGCCCCAGCATTTT	CASSLGEHSNQPQHF	TRBJ1-5	-	TRBV5-1	-
TGTGCCACCAGCAGAACTCGGACAGGGCCTGGAAACACCATATATTTT	CATSRTRTGPGNTIYF	TRBJ1-3	TRBD1	TRBV15	-
TGTGCCAGCAGCTTAGACACAGGGGCCTATGGCTACACCTTC	CASSLDTGAYGYTF	TRBJ1-2	TRBD1	TRBV7-2	few
TGTGCCAGCAGCTTGGTAGGGCTCAATTCACCCCTCCACTTT	CASSLVGLNSPLHF	TRBJ1-6	-	TRBV5-8	-
TGTGCCAGCAGGGGGGGGAGTGTCTACACTGAAGCTTTCTTT	CASRGGSVYTEAFF	TRBJ1-1	-	TRBV2	-
TGTGCCAGCAGTGAAGCGTCAGGGACCTATAATTCACCCCTCCACTTT	CASSEASGTYNSPLHF	TRBJ1-6	-	TRBV2	-
TGTGCCAGCAGTTTAACCGGGAGGGCCTTCGGTGAGCAGTTCTTC	CASSLTGRAFGEQFF	TRBJ2-1	TRBD2	TRBV27	-
TGTGCCAGCAATCGGGACAGTAGTTTCAATCAGCCCCAGCATTTT	CASNRDSSFNQPQHF	TRBJ1-5	TRBD1	TRBV2	medium-sized
TGTGCCAGCACCCGACCCGGGACTAGCGGGGATACGCAGTATTTT	CASTRPGTSGDTQYF	TRBJ2-3	TRBD2	TRBV6-5	-
TGTGCCAGCAGCCCCCGGGACGAAAGCTCCTATAATTCACCCCTCCACTTT	CASSPRDESSYNSPLHF	TRBJ1-6	-	TRBV6-7	once
TGTGCCAGCAGCTCTCCACTTTTGCCCGGAGATACGCAGTATTTT	CASSSPLLPGDTQYF	TRBJ2-3	-	TRBV7-9	-
TGTGCCAGCAGCCCCGGGCGGGGGGGCGGTGGCTACACCTTC	CASSPGRGGGGYTF	TRBJ1-2	-	TRBV7-3	once
TGTGCCAGCAGTCTTGAGGACCCGCCTCTATTGAGCTCTGGAAACACCATATATTTT	CASSLEDPPLLSSGNTIYF	TRBJ1-3	-	TRBV2	-
TGTGCCAGCTCACCCAGCAATCAGCCCCAGCATTTT	CASSPSNQPQHF	TRBJ1-5	-	TRBV18	few
TGTGCCTGGGACTCCACAGGAGGGACTGAAGCTTTCTTT	CAWDSTGGTEAFF	TRBJ1-1	-	TRBV30	-
TGTGCCAGCATTGGACCAGGCCTCTACGAGCAGTACTTC	CASIGPGLYEQYF	TRBJ2-7	-	TRBV6-1	-
TGTGCCAGCAGGCGGACTAGCGGTGAGCAGTTCTTC	CASRRTSGEQFF	TRBJ2-1	TRBD2	TRBV5-4	few
TGTGCCAGTACCTTTGGGACAGGCCCAGCGAACACCGGGGAGCTGTTTTTT	CASTFGTGPANTGELFF	TRBJ2-2	TRBD1	TRBV19	-
TGTGCCAGCACTCCGGGGACTTCTGGAAACACCATATATTTT	CASTPGTSGNTIYF	TRBJ1-3	-	TRBV6-5	-
TGCGCCAGCAGCTTGGGGACAGAGAGCATTCAGTACTTC	CASSLGTESIQYF	TRBJ2-4	-	TRBV5-1	-
TGTGCCTGGAGCCTCCGGATAGAGCCGACCACTGAAGCTTTCTTT	CAWSLRIEPTTEAFF	TRBJ1-1	-	TRBV30	-
TGTGCCAGCACCCACGGACGGAACGAGGGTGAAGCTTTCTTT	CASTHGRNEGEAFF	TRBJ1-1	-	TRBV27	-